These 3 T cell receptor beta chains came from one sample sequenced in a study of siplizumab effects on memory and regulatory T cells. Profiling relied on immunoSEQ multiplex PCR, and the TCRdb table lists in-frame clones only, not all of them. The sample contains approximately 97,000 clones, about 94% of which appear only once. The specimen sequenced was CD4+ T cells sorted from blood. Receptor source: a human donor in good health.

This rearrangement joins TRBV5-1 to TRBJ2-3; no firm D call. The CDR3 covers 11 residues. CDR1 SGHRS and CDR2 YFSETQ come from the germline V gene. V shed 1 base and J shed 7 bases, with 4 bases lying between them. This chain's CDR3 is CASSLTNTQYF. DNA of the CDR3: TGCGCCAGCAGCTTGACTAATACGCAGTATTTT.

This rearrangement joins TRBV7-3 to TRBJ2-2, with D possibly matching TRBD2 (5 bases). With 7 bases removed from V and 6 bases from J, the gap between germline ends came to 24 bases. The germline V gene has CDR1 SGHTA and CDR2 FQGTGA. The CDR3 loop spans 17 amino acids. As DNA, the CDR3 is TGTGCCAGCACTCCGAAGGAACGCCGGGAAGACCCCGGGGAGCTGTTTTTT. This sequence encodes CASTPKERREDPGELFF.

The chain carries TRBV10-1 and TRBJ2-3, with TRBD1 matching 8 bases. The CDR3 totals 15 residues. V was clipped by 4 bases and J by 6 bases; unmatched bases: 9. Per the germline V gene, CDR1 is WNHNN and CDR2 is SYGVQD (reference sequence). This CDR3 is CASSGLGHRGDTQYF. The CDR3 DNA reads TGCGCCAGCAGTGGTTTGGGGCACAGGGGGGATACGCAGTATTTT.